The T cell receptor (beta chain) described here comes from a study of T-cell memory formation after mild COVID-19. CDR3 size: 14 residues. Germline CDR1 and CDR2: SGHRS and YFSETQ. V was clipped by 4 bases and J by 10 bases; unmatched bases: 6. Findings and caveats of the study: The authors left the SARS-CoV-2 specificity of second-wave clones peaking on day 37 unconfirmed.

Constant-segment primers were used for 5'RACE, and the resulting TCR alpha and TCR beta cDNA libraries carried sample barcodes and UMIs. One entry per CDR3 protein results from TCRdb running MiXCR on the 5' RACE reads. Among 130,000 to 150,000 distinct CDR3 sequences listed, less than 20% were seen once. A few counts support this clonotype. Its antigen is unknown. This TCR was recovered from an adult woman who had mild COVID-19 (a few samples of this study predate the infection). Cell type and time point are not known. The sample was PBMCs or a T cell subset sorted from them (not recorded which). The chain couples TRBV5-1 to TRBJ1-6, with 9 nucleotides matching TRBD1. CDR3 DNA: TGCGCCAGCAGCGGGGGACAGGGAGACTCACCCCTCCACTTT. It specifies CASSGGQGDSPLHF.